These T cell receptor beta chains were read from a single sample in a study of blood T cell repertoires in COVID-19. The table came from immunoSEQ multiplex PCR; TCRdb's copy has only in-frame clones and leaves some out. The sample lists tens of thousands of clones, approximately 90% seen once, with 7% to 9% in the top ten. The sequencing sample was made of peripheral blood. The receptor source for this set is a human donor in a cohort sampled during active COVID-19. CDR3s include the opening cysteine and the closing phenylalanine or tryptophan. The D gene is left open where the match is weak. The size of a clone is reported for some rows only, either as once, few or many, or as a class for expanded clones.

v_call: TRBV21-1; j_call: TRBJ1-5; d_call: -; clone_size: -; cdr3_aa: CASSTSDTLFNQPQHF; cdr3_nt: TGTGCCAGCAGCACCTCGGACACCCTCTTCAATCAGCCCCAGCATTTT
v_call: TRBV9; j_call: TRBJ2-7; d_call: TRBD1; clone_size: -; cdr3_aa: CASSVDPDRYYEQYF; cdr3_nt: TGTGCCAGCAGCGTAGACCCGGACAGGTACTACGAGCAGTACTTC
v_call: TRBV24-1; j_call: TRBJ1-1; d_call: -; clone_size: -; cdr3_aa: CATSASEAEAFF; cdr3_nt: TGTGCCACCAGTGCCAGTGAGGCTGAAGCTTTCTTT
v_call: TRBV19; j_call: TRBJ1-4; d_call: -; clone_size: -; cdr3_aa: CASSERQAEKLFF; cdr3_nt: TGTGCCAGTAGCGAGAGACAGGCTGAAAAACTGTTTTTT
v_call: TRBV5-4; j_call: TRBJ1-4; d_call: -; clone_size: -; cdr3_aa: CASSQGTGEKLFF; cdr3_nt: TGTGCCAGCAGCCAGGGCACGGGTGAAAAACTGTTTTTT
v_call: TRBV5-8; j_call: TRBJ2-1; d_call: TRBD1; clone_size: -; cdr3_aa: CASSLGQGFYNEQFF; cdr3_nt: TGTGCCAGCAGCCTGGGACAGGGGTTTTACAATGAGCAGTTCTTC
v_call: TRBV5-6; j_call: TRBJ2-7; d_call: TRBD1; clone_size: -; cdr3_aa: CASSLAGQGLYEQYF; cdr3_nt: TGTGCCAGCAGCTTGGCAGGACAGGGGCTCTACGAGCAGTACTTC
v_call: TRBV4-1; j_call: TRBJ1-2; d_call: -; clone_size: few; cdr3_aa: CASSQDTGPQVYGYTF; cdr3_nt: TGCGCCAGCAGCCAGGACACCGGGCCACAGGTCTATGGCTACACCTTC
v_call: TRBV29-1; j_call: TRBJ2-7; d_call: -; clone_size: few; cdr3_aa: CSVQGGRNEQYF; cdr3_nt: TGCAGCGTCCAGGGTGGTCGAAACGAGCAGTACTTC
v_call: TRBV28; j_call: TRBJ1-6; d_call: TRBD1; clone_size: -; cdr3_aa: CASRQGPNSPLHF; cdr3_nt: TGTGCCAGCCGACAGGGACCTAATTCACCCCTCCACTTT